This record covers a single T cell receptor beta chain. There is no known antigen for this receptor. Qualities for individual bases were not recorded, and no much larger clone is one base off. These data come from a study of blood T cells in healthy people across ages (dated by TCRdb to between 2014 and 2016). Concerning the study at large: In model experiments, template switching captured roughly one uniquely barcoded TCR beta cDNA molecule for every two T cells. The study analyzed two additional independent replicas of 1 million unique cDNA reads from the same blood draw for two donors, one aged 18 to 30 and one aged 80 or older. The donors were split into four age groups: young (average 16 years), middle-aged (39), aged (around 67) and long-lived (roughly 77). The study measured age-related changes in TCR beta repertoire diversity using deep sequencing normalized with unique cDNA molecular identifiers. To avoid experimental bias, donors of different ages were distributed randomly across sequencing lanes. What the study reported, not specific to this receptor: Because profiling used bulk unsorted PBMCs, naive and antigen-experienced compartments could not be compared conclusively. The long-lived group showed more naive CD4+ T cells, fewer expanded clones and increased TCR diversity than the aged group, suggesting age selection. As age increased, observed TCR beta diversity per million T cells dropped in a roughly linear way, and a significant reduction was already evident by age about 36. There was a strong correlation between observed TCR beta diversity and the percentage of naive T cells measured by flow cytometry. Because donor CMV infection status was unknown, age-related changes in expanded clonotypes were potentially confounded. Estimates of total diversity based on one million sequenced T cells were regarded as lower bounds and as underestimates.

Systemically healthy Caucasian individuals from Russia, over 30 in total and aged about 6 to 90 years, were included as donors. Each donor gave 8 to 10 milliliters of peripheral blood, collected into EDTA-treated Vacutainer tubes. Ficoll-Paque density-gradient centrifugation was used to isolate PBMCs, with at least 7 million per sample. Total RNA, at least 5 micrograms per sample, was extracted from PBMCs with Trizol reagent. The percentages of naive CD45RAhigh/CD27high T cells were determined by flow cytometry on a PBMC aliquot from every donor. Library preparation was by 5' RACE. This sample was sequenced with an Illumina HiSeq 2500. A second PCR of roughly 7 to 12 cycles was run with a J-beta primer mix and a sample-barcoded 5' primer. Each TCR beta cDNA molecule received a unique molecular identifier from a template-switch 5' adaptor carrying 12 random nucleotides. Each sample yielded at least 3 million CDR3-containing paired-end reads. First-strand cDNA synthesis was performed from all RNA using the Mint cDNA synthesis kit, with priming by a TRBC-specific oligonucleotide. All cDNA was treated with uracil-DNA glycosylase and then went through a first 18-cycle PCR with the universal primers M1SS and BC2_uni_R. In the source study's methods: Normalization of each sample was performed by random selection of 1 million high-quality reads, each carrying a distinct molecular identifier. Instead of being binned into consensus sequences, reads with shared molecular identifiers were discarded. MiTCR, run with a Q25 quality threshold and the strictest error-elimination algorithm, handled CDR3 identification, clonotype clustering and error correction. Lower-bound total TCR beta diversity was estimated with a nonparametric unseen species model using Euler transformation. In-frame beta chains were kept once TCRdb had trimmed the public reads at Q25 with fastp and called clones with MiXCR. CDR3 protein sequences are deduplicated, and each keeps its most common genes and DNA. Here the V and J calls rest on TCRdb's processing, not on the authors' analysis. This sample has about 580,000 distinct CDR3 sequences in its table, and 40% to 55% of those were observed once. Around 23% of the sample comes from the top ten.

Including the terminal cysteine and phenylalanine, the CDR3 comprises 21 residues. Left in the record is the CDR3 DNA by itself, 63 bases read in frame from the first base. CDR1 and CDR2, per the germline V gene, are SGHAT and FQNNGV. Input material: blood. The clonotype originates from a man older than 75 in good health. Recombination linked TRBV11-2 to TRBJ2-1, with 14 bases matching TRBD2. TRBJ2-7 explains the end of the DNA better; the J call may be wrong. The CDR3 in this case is CASSLKAGTSGGRSSYNEQYF. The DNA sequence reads TGTGCCAGCAGCTTAAAGGCCGGGACTAGCGGGGGCCGAAGCTCCTACAATGAGCAGTACTTC.